The clone carrying this TCR beta chain turned up a few times. No antigen is known for it. The CDR3 loop spans 15 amino acids. The germline CDR1 and CDR2 sequences are SGHDT and YYEEEE. The trim removed 3 bases at V and 2 bases at J, leaving 6 bases unmatched. The sample originates from a study of beta chain features in type 1 diabetes. Regarding the study as a whole: For Type 1 diabetes patients, all four CD4+ subsets carried TCRB CDR3s that were moderately but significantly shorter.

As every portion of the isolated RNA was reverse transcribed, the sequencing read expressed TCRB transcripts. Some clones are missing from TCRdb's copy, which holds only in-frame ones; the method was immunoSEQ multiplex PCR. The sample consists of under 850,000 clones, roughly 12% of them appearing once. J is TRBJ2-3 and V is TRBV5-6; 7 bases map to TRBD1. Sample: naive CD4+ T cells from blood. This receptor was identified in a man aged 18 to 30 with type 1 diabetes. The CDR3 nucleotides read TGTGCCAGCAGCTCCCGACAGGGCAACACAGATACGCAGTATTTT. Protein product: CASSSRQGNTDTQYF.